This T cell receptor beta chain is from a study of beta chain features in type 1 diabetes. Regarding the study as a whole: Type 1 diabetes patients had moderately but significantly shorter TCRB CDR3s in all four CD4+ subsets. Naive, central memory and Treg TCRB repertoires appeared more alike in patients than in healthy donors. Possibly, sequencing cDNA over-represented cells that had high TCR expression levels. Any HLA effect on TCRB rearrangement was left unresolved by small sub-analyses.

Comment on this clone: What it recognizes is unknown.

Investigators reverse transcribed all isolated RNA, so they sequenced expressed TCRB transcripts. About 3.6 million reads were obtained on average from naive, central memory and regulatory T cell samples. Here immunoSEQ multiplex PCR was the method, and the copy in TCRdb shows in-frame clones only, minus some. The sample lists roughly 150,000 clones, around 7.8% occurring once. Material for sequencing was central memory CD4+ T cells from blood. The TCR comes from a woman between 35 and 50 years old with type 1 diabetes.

CDR3 in amino acids: CASSLDEGARNTGELFF. DNA for the CDR3: TGTGCCAGCAGCTTAGATGAGGGGGCGAGGAACACCGGGGAGCTGTTTTTT. This chain links TRBV7-2 with TRBJ2-2, with 7 bases identical to TRBD1. J gave up 1 base and V 1 base, and 6 bases lay outside the gene matches. CDR1 is SGHTA and CDR2 is FQGNSA in the germline V gene. This CDR3 is 17 amino acids long.